Reported below is one TCR beta chain. The CDR3 totals 15 residues. With 3 bases removed from V and 2 bases from J, the gap between germline ends came to 10 bases. Germline CDR1 reads MDHEN; CDR2 reads SYDVKM. The source of the sample is a study of blood T cell repertoires in COVID-19. Produced via immunoSEQ multiplex PCR; TCRdb's table is partial and in-frame only. The sample has tens of thousands of clones, around 92% seen once. The sequence derives from a man in his forties or fifties with COVID-19, enrolled during active disease. This chain connects TRBV28 to TRBJ2-2; tentatively, D is TRBD1 (6 bases). Material: peripheral blood. The CDR3, as DNA: TGTGCCAGCAGTTTCGGGACACAAAACACCGGGGAGCTGTTTTTT. Translation: CASSFGTQNTGELFF.